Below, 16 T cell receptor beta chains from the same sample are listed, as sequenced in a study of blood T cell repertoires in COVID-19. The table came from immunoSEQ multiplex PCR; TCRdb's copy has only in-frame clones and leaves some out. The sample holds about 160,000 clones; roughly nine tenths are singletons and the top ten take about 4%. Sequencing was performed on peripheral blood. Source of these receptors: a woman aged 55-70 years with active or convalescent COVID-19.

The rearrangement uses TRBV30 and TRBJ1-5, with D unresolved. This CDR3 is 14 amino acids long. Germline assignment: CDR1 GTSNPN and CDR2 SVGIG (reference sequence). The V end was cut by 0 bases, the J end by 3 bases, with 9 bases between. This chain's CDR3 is CAWSVRMINQPQHF. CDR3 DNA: TGTGCCTGGAGTGTGCGGATGATCAATCAGCCCCAGCATTTT.

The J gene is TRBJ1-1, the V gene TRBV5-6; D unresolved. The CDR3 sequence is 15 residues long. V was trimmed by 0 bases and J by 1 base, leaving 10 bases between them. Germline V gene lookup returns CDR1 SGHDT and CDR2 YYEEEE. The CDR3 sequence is CASSLDGRSNTEAFF. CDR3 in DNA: TGTGCCAGCAGCTTGGATGGCAGATCGAACACTGAAGCTTTCTTT.

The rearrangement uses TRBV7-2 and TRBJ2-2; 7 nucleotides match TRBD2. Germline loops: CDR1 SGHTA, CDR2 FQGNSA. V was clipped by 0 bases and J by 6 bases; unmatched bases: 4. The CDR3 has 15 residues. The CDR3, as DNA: TGTGCCAGCAGCTTAGCGCGCGGGGGATCCGGGGAGCTGTTTTTT. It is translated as CASSLARGGSGELFF.

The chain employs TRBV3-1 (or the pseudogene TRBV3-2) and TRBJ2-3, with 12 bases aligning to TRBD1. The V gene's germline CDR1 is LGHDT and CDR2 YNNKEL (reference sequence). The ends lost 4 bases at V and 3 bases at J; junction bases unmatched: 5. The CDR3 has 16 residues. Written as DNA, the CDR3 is TGTGCCAGCAGCCTAGGGACAGGGGGCAGGACAGATACGCAGTATTTT. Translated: CASSLGTGGRTDTQYF.

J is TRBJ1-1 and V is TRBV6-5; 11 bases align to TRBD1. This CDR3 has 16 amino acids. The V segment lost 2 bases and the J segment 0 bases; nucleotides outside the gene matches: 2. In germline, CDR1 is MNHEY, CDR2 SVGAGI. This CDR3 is CASSYGTGGMNTEAFF. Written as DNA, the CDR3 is TGTGCCAGCAGTTACGGGACAGGGGGGATGAACACTGAAGCTTTCTTT.

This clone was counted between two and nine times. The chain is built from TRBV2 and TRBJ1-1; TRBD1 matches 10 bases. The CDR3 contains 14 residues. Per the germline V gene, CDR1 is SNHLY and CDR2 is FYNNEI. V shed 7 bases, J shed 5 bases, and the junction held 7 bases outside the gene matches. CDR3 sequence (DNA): TGTGCCAGCACCCTCGACAGGGGGCTAACTGAAGCTTTCTTT. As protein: CASTLDRGLTEAFF.

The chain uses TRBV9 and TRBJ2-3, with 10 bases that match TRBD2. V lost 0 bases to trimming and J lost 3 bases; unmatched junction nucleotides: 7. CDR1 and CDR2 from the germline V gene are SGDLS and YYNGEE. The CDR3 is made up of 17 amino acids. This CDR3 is CASSVGGSGGATDTQYF. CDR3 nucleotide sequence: TGTGCCAGCAGCGTAGGAGGGAGCGGGGGGGCAACAGATACGCAGTATTTT.

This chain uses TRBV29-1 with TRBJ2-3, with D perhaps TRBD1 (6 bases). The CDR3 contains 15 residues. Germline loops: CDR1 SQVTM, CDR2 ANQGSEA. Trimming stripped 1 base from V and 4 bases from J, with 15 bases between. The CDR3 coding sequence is TGCAGCGTTGAAGGGGGTGTGGGGGCTTCAGATACGCAGTATTTT. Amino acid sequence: CSVEGGVGASDTQYF.

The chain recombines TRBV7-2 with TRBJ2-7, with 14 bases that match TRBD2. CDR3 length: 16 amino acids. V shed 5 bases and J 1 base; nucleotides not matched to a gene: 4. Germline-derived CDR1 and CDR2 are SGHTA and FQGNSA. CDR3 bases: TGTGCCAGCAGCCAGGGGACTAGCGGGGGTTCCTACGAGCAGTACTTC. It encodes CASSQGTSGGSYEQYF.

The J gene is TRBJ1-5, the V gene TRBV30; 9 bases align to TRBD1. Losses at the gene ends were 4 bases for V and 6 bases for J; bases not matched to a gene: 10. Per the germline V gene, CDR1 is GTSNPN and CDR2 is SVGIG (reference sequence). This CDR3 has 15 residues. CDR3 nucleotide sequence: TGTGCCTGGACTGTAGACAGGGGGACTGGTCAGCCCCAGCATTTT. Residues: CAWTVDRGTGQPQHF. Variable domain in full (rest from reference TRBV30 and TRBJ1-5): SQTIHQWPATLVQPVGSPLSLECTVEGTSNPNLYWYRQAAGRGLQLLFYSVGIGQISSEVPQNLSASRPQDRQFILSSKKLLLSDSGFYLCAWTVDRGTGQPQHFGDGTRLSIL.

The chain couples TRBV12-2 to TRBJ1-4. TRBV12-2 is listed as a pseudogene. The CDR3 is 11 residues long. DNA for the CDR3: TGTGCAAGTCGGACTCGGGAAAAACTGTTTTTT. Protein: CASRTREKLFF.

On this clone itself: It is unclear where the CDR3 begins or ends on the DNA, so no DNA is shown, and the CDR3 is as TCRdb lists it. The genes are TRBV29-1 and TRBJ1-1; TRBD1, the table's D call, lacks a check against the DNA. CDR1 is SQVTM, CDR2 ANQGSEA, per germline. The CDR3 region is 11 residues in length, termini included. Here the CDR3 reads CSVGQGAESFF.

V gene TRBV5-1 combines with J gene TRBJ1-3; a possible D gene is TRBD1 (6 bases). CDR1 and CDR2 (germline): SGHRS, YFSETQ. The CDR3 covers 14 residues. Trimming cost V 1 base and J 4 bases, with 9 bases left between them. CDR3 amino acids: CASSLTGTGNTIYF. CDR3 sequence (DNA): TGCGCCAGCAGCTTGACAGGGACCGGAAACACCATATATTTT. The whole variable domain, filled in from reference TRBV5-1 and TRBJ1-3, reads KAGVTQTPRYLIKTRGQQVTLSCSPISGHRSVSWYQQTPGQGLQFLFEYFSETQRNKGNFPGRFSGRQFSNSRSEMNVSTLELGDSALYLCASSLTGTGNTIYFGEGSWLTVV.

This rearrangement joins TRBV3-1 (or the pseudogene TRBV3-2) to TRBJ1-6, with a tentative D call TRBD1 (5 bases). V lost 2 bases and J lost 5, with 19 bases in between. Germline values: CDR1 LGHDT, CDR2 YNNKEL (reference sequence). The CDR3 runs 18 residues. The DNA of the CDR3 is TGTGCCAGCAGCCAAAAACAGGTTCTCAGTTACGATAATTCACCCCTCCACTTT. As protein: CASSQKQVLSYDNSPLHF.

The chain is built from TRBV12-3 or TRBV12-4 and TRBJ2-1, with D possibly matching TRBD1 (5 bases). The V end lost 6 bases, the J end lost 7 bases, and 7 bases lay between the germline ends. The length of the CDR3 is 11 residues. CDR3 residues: CASRRQNEQFF. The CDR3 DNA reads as TGTGCCAGCAGAAGACAGAATGAGCAGTTCTTC.

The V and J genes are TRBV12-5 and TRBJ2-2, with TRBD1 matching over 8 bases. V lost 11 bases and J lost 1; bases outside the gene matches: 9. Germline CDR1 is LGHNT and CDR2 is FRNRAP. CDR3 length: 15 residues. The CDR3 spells CASTEGQVNTGELFF. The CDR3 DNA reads TGTGCTTCAACCGAGGGACAGGTGAACACCGGGGAGCTGTTTTTT.